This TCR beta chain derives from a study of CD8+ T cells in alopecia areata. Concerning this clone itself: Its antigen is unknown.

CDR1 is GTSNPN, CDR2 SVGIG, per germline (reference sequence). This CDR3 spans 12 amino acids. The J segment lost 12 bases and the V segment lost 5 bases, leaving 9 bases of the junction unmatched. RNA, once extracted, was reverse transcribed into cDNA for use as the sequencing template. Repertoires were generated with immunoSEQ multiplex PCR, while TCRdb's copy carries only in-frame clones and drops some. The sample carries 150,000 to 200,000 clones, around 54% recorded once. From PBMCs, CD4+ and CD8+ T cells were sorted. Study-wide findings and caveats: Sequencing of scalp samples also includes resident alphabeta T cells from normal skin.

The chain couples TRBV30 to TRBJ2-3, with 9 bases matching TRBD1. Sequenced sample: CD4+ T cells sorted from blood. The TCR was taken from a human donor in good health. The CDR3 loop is CAWEKDRGNQYF. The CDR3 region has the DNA TGTGCCTGGGAAAAGGACAGGGGTAACCAGTATTTT.